This T cell receptor (beta chain) was identified in a study of blood T cell repertoires in COVID-19. Original methodology: The authors estimated nucleated cell counts from reference gene primer amplification. The data were produced by immunoSEQ multiplex PCR, yet TCRdb's version contains in-frame clones alone and is incomplete. V and J calls and clone size are copied from that table; D and trimming were computed from the DNA. The sample has under 50,000 clones; 60% to 85% are singletons. This receptor was identified in a man in his 70s with acute or convalescent COVID-19. Sample: peripheral blood.

The CDR3 bases are TGCGCCAGCAGCCAATCCCGGACAGGTATCCCCGGGGAGCTGTTTTTT. This codes for CASSQSRTGIPGELFF. V usage is TRBV4-3 and J usage is TRBJ2-2; 7 positions agree with TRBD1. The J segment lost 6 bases and the V segment lost 2 bases, leaving 9 bases of the junction unmatched. The CDR3 is 16 residues long. In germline, CDR1 is LGHNA, CDR2 YSLEER.